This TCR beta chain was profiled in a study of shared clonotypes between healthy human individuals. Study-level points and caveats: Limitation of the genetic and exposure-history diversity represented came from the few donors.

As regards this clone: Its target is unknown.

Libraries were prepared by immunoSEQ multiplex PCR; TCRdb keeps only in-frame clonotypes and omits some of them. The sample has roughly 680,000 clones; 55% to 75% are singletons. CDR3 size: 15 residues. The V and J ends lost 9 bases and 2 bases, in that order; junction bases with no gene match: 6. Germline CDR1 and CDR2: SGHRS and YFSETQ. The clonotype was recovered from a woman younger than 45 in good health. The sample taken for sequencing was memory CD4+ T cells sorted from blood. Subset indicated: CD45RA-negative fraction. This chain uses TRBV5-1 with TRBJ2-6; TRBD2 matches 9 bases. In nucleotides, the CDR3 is TGCGCCACCGCGGGGGGGGCTGCTGGGGCCAACGTCCTGACTTTC. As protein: CATAGGAAGANVLTF.